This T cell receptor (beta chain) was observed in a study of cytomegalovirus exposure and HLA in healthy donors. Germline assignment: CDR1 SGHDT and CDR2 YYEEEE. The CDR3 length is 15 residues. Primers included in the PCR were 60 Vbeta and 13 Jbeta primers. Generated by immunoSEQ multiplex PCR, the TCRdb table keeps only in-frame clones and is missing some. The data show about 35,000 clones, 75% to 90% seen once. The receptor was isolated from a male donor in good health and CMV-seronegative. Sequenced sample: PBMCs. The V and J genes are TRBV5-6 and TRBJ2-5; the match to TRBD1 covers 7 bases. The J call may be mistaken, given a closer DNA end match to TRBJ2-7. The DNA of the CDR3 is TGTGCCAGCAGCCAAATCACGGGACAGAACTACGAGCAGTACTTC. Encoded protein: CASSQITGQNYEQYF.